This T cell receptor beta chain was sequenced during a study of STAT5B mutations in CD4+ large granular lymphocyte leukemia. TCRdb's copy holds only in-frame clones and misses some; the assay was immunoSEQ multiplex PCR. Among about 30,000 clones, around four fifths were seen once, and the ten largest hold about 2.1%. General study points: CD4-sorted patient repertoires seemed more clonal than healthy CD4+ repertoires.

As regards this clone: Its antigen is undetermined.

J gave up 8 bases and V 5 bases, and 8 bases lay outside the gene matches. Germline V gives CDR1 MNHNS, CDR2 SASEGT. There are 14 residues in the CDR3. The source material was CD4+ T cells from blood buffy coats. This chain uses TRBV6-1 with TRBJ1-4; 7 bases fit TRBD1. The origin of this receptor is a human donor in good health. CDR3 nucleotides: TGTGCCAGCAGTAAACAGGGGTACGGGGAAAAACTGTTTTTT. It is translated as CASSKQGYGEKLFF.